This TCR beta chain was sequenced in a study of blood T cell repertoires in COVID-19 (dated by TCRdb to between 2020 and 2021). Some background on the complete study: Samples from collaborators originated in the United States, Italy and Spain and spanned both the acute and convalescent phases of COVID-19. The material from the prospective study consisted of cDNA or gDNA derived from T cells, B-cell-depleted T cells, or PBMCs. The dataset comprised deeply sampled blood TCRbeta repertoires from subjects exposed to, actively infected with, or recovered from COVID-19. A freely available public database, intended as a resource for researchers studying the immune response to SARS-CoV-2, is where the repertoires were released. The samples were drawn from the first 160 participants of the ongoing ImmuneRACE study and from about 1,200 subjects provided by 6 global collaborators. A de-identified subject ID, COVID-19 status, age in years and sex were almost always included in the sample metadata. Where available, HLA class I and class II types were obtained from metadata supplied by the sample provider rather than from assay-based typing. Overall study results and their limits: The quantity of clinical and demographic metadata differed by source and by participant and was supplied without curation.

Relative to germline, V is 1 base shorter and J is 4 bases shorter, with 13 bases between their ends. The CDR3 covers 15 residues, taking in both the cysteine and the phenylalanine. Only the CDR3 DNA stays, 45 bases, in frame from base 1. CDR1 and CDR2 are read off the germline V gene as SGHVS and FQNEAQ. The immunoSEQ Assay, a bias-controlled multiplex PCR, was used to amplify TCRbeta CDR3 regions from genomic DNA. In the paper's pipeline: Within the assay, amplification of reference gene primers was used to estimate how many nucleated cells each sample contained. To quantify the absolute abundance of each unique TCRbeta CDR3 rearrangement, sequence reads were collapsed and filtered. Productive Simpson clonality was computed per sample as the square root of Simpson's diversity index over productive rearrangements. This immuneACCESS table, as held by TCRdb, lists in-frame sequences with V and J called but not all clones. Of the missing ones, under half trace to an unresolved V gene in checked studies; the others have no known cause. The V and J calls and clone size are taken from that table; D and trimming were inferred from the DNA. This sample comprises about 160,000 clones, approximately 92% of them detected only once. Of the sample, about 5% falls within the top ten clones.

This clone was seen once. Its antigen target is currently unknown. Base qualities are not at hand, and no much larger clone is one base apart. Whole blood was collected in K2EDTA tubes by collaborating institutions according to the institutions' own protocols. Collaborator samples were shipped for TCRbeta analysis as frozen whole blood, isolated PBMCs, or DNA extracted from either sample type. Input material: peripheral blood. The rearranged chain carries TRBV7-8 and TRBJ1-1, with the D segment identity uncertain. The clonotype was recovered from a woman in her forties or fifties with acute or convalescent COVID-19. The encoded CDR3 is CASSLDFGERTEAFF. The sequenced DNA: TGTGCCAGCAGCTTAGATTTCGGGGAACGCACTGAAGCTTTCTTT.